Sequencing of this T cell receptor (beta chain) was carried out in a study of OX40 agonist ivuxolimab in advanced cancers. The study, taken as a whole, reports: Those patients achieving a partial response at 0.1-3.0 mg/kg showed among the lowest clonal expansion. Dose levels from 0.1 to 3.0 mg/kg saw CD4+ and CD8+ blood T cells expand clonally by week 6.

Note on this clone: Its antigen remains unknown.

The germline V gene encodes CDR1 SGHRS and CDR2 YFSETQ. The V gene lost 1 base and the J gene lost 4 bases, with 11 bases spanning the gap. The CDR3 runs to 14 residues. The study sampled blood at baseline, cycle 4 day 1, and cycle 7 day 1. Libraries were prepared by immunoSEQ multiplex PCR; TCRdb keeps only in-frame clonotypes and omits some of them. The data contain about 14,000 clones, roughly nine tenths of them singletons. J is TRBJ1-1 and V is TRBV5-1; unclear D gene. The source of this sequence is an adult with an advanced solid tumor such as melanoma, head and neck, liver or kidney cancer. Source: CD4+ or CD8+ T cells sorted from blood, taken in a trial of the OX40 agonist ivuxolimab. The CDR3 DNA reads as TGCGCCAGCAGCTTGAAGGCGGGTAGCACTGAAGCTTTCTTT. Protein product: CASSLKAGSTEAFF.